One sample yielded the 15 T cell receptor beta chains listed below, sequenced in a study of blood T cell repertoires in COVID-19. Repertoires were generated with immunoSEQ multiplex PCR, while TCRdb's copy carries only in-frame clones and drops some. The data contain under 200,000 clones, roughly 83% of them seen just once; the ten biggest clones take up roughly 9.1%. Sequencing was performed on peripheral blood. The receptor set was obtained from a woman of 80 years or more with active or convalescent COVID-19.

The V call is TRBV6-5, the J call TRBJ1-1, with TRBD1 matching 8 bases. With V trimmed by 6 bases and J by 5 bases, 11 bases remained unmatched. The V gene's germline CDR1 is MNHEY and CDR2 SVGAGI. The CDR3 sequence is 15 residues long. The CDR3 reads CASSNRGGVGTEAFF. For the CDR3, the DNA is TGTGCCAGCAGCAACAGGGGGGGAGTCGGGACTGAAGCTTTCTTT.

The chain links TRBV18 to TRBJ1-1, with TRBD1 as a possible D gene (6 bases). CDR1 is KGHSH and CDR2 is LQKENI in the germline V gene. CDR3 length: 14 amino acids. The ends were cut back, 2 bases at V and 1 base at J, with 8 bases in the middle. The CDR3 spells CASSPDRPNTEAFF. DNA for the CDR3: TGTGCCAGCTCACCAGACAGGCCGAACACTGAAGCTTTCTTT.

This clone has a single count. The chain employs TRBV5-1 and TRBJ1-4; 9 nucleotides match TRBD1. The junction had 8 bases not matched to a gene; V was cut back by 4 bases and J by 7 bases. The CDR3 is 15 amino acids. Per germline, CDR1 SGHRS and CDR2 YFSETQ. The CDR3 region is CASSRGDRESEKLFF. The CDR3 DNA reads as TGCGCCAGCAGCCGAGGGGACAGGGAGTCTGAAAAACTGTTTTTT.

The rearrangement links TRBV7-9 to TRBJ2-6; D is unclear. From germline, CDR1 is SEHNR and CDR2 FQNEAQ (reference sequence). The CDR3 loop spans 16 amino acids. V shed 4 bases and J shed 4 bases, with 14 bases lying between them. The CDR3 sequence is CASSSDGLTGANVLTF. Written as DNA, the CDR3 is TGTGCCAGCAGCTCCGACGGGTTAACCGGGGCCAACGTCCTGACTTTC.

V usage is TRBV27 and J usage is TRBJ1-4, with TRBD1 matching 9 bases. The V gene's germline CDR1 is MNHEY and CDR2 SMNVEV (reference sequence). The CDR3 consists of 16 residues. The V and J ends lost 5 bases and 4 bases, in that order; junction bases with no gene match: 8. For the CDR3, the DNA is TGTGCCAGCAGTATTTACAGGGGGCGGGATAATGAAAAACTGTTTTTT. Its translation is CASSIYRGRDNEKLFF.

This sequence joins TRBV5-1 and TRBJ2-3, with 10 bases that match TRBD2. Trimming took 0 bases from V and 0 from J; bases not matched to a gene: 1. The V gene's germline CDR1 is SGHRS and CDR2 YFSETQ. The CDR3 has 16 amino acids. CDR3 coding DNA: TGCGCCAGCAGCTTGGAGACTAGCGGGAGCACAGATACGCAGTATTTT. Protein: CASSLETSGSTDTQYF.

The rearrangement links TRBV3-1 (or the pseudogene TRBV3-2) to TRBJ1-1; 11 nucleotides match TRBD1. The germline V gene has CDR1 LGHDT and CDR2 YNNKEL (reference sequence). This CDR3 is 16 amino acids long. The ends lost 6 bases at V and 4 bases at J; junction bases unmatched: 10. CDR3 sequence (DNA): TGTGCCAGCAGGAGAGTGGACAGGGGGCTGGGCACTGAAGCTTTCTTT. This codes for CASRRVDRGLGTEAFF.

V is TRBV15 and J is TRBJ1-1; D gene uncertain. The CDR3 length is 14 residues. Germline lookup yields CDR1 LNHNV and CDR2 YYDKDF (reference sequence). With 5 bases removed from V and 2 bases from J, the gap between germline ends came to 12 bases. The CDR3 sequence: CATSLLGANTEAFF. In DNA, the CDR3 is TGTGCCACCAGCCTCCTAGGCGCCAACACTGAAGCTTTCTTT.

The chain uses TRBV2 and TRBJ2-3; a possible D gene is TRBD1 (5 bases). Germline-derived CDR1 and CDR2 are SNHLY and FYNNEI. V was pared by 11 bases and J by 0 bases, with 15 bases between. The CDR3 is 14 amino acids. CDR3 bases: TGTGCCCGAACGAAGGGGCCAAGCACAGATACGCAGTATTTT. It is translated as CARTKGPSTDTQYF.

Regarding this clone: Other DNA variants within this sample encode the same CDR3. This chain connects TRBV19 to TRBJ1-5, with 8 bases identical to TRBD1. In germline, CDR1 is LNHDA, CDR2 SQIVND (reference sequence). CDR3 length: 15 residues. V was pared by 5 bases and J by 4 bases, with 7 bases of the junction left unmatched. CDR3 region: CASSPRTGLNQPQHF. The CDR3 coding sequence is TGTGCCAGTAGTCCAAGGACAGGGCTAAATCAGCCCCAGCATTTT. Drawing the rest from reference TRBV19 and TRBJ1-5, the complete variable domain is DGGITQSPKYLFRKEGQNVTLSCEQNLNHDAMYWYRQDPGQGLRLIYYSQIVNDFQKGDIAEGYSVSREKKESFPLTVTSAQKNPTAFYLCASSPRTGLNQPQHFGDGTRLSIL.

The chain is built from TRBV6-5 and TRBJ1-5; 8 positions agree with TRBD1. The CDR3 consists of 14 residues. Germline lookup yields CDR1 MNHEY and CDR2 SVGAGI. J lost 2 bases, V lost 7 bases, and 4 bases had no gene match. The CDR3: CASKQGERNQPQHF. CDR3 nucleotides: TGTGCCAGCAAACAGGGGGAGCGCAATCAGCCCCAGCATTTT.

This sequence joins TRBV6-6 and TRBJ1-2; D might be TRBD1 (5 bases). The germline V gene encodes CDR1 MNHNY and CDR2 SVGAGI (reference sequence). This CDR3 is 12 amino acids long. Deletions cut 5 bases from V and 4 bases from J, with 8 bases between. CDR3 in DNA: TGTGCCAGCAGTATGGACATCTATGGCTACACCTTC. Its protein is CASSMDIYGYTF.

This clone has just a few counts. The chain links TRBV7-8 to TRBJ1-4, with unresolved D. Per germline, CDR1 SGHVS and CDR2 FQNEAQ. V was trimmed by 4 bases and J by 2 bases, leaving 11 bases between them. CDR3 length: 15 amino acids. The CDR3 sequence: CASSWRTGTNEKLFF. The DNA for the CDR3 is TGTGCCAGCAGCTGGCGAACCGGGACTAATGAAAAACTGTTTTTT.

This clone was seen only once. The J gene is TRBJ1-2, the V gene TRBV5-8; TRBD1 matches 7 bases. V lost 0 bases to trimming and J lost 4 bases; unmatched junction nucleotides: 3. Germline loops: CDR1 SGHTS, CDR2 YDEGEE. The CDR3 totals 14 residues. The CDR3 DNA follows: TGTGCCAGCAGCTTGGGACAGGGTCCCTATGGCTACACCTTC. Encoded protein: CASSLGQGPYGYTF. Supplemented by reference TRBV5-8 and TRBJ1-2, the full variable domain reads EAGVTQSPTHLIKTRGQQATLRCSPISGHTSVYWYQQALGLGLQFLLWYDEGEERNRGNFPPRFSGRQFPNYSSELNVNALELEDSALYLCASSLGQGPYGYTFGSGTRLTVV.

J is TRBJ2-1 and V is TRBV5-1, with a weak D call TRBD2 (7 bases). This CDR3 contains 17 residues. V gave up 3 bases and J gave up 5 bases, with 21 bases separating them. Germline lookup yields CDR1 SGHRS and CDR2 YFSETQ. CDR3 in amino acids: CASSSSMSAGAHNEQFF. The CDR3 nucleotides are TGCGCCAGCAGCTCCTCTATGTCCGCGGGGGCTCACAATGAGCAGTTCTTC.